Presented here are 22 T cell receptor beta chains from one specimen sequenced in a study of OX40 agonist ivuxolimab in advanced cancers. The repertoire was sequenced with immunoSEQ multiplex PCR; TCRdb's copy has only in-frame clones and lacks some. The repertoire includes around 92,000 clones, 90% to 95% of them detected once, and over 0.2% sits in the top ten. The sample in question was CD4+ or CD8+ T cells sorted from blood, obtained in a trial of the OX40 agonist ivuxolimab. These receptors all come from an adult with an advanced solid tumor such as melanoma, head and neck, liver or kidney cancer.

This clone came up once. V usage is TRBV25-1 and J usage is TRBJ1-3; D is undetermined. Trimming cost V 3 bases and J 4 bases, with 13 bases left between them. The germline V gene has CDR1 MGHDK and CDR2 SYGVNS. There are 15 residues in the CDR3. The CDR3 spells CASSDPGQKGNTIYF. Written as DNA, the CDR3 is TGTGCCAGCAGTGACCCCGGGCAGAAGGGAAACACCATATATTTT.

The chain employs TRBV11-2 and TRBJ2-6, with D perhaps matching TRBD2 (5 bases). The ends were cut back, 5 bases at V and 3 bases at J, with 8 bases in the middle. The CDR3 totals 14 residues. Germline CDR1 SGHAT, CDR2 FQNNGV. The CDR3 sequence: CASSAGFGANVLTF. In DNA, the CDR3 is TGTGCCAGCAGCGCGGGTTTTGGGGCCAACGTCCTGACTTTC.

This chain joins TRBV12-5 and TRBJ1-4, with TRBD1 as a possible D gene (6 bases). V lost 1 base to trimming and J lost 7 bases, with 16 bases between them. The germline V gene encodes CDR1 LGHNT and CDR2 FRNRAP. This CDR3 has 16 amino acids. The CDR3 sequence is CASGLGFNTGPEKLFF. CDR3 bases: TGTGCTAGTGGTTTGGGATTTAATACAGGGCCTGAAAAACTGTTTTTT.

V and J are TRBV15 and TRBJ2-3, with D unresolved. Germline values: CDR1 LNHNV, CDR2 YYDKDF (reference sequence). CDR3 length equals 12 residues. Deletions cut 5 bases from V and 1 base from J, with 4 bases between. The CDR3: CATSPRTDTQYF. The CDR3 nucleotides are TGTGCCACCAGCCCCCGCACAGATACGCAGTATTTT.

The CDR3 DNA reads TGTGCCAGCAGCAGCAGGAGGGGGGGGATGAACACTGAAGCTTTCTTT. Its protein is CASSSRRGGMNTEAFF. V usage is TRBV7-8 and J usage is TRBJ1-1; D is possibly TRBD1 (6 bases). The germline V gene encodes CDR1 SGHVS and CDR2 FQNEAQ. The CDR3 totals 16 residues. The ends were cut back, 5 bases at V and 0 bases at J, with 16 bases in the middle.

The J gene is TRBJ2-1, the V gene TRBV28, with D hard to call. Trimming left V 5 bases short and J 3 bases short, with 2 bases between. From germline, CDR1 is MDHEN and CDR2 SYDVKM. The CDR3 consists of 11 residues. Written as DNA, the CDR3 is TGTGCCAGCAGTGTCTACAATGAGCAGTTCTTC. Residues: CASSVYNEQFF. The variable domain in full, with the rest retrieved from reference TRBV28 and TRBJ2-1, is DVKVTQSSRYLVKRTGEKVFLECVQDMDHENMFWYRQDPGLGLRLIYFSYDVKMKEKGDIPEGYSVSREKKERFSLILESASTNQTSMYLCASSVYNEQFFGPGTRLTVL.

This clone was counted a single time. CDR3 bases: TGTGCCAGCAGTTTTGGGGGGGGTTATAGCAATCAGCCCCAGCATTTT. This codes for CASSFGGGYSNQPQHF. The rearrangement links TRBV27 to TRBJ1-5, with D possibly TRBD1 on 5 matching bases. CDR3 length: 16 residues. Trimming removed 3 bases from V and 0 bases from J, with 12 bases in between. CDR1 and CDR2 (germline): MNHEY, SMNVEV (reference sequence).

This rearrangement joins TRBV7-9 to TRBJ2-3; D not certain. Germline assignment: CDR1 SEHNR and CDR2 FQNEAQ (reference sequence). V was trimmed by 1 base and J by 3 bases, leaving 2 bases between them. The CDR3 runs 12 residues. CDR3 in DNA: TGTGCCAGCAGCTTAGAGACAGATACGCAGTATTTT. Translation: CASSLETDTQYF.

This clone was recorded only once. In DNA form, the CDR3 reads TGTGCCAGCAGCTTAGTAGCCGGGTTAGGGACTGAGCAGTTCTTC. It specifies CASSLVAGLGTEQFF. This rearrangement joins TRBV11-2 to TRBJ2-1; possibly TRBD1 or TRBD2 for D (5 bases each). Looked up from germline, CDR1 is SGHAT and CDR2 is FQNNGV. V was cut by 1 base and J by 9 bases, with 16 bases left in between. The CDR3 is 15 amino acids.

V is TRBV7-3 and J is TRBJ1-1; 7 nucleotides align to TRBD1. Germline CDR1 SGHTA, CDR2 FQGTGA. The CDR3 is 13 amino acids. V trimming: 5 bases; J trimming: 8 bases; junction bases outside the gene matches: 8. The CDR3 region is CASSAALTGEAFF. The CDR3 DNA follows: TGTGCCAGCAGCGCAGCCCTGACAGGGGAAGCTTTCTTT.

The chain combines TRBV4-2 with TRBJ2-3, with D perhaps matching TRBD2 (6 bases). Between the trimmed V and J ends, which lost 4 bases and 1 base, there was a span of 15 bases. From germline, CDR1 is LGHNA and CDR2 YNFKEQ. The CDR3 is 16 residues long. The CDR3 sequence is CASSRDSHRGTDTQYF. For the CDR3, the DNA is TGTGCCAGCAGCCGGGACTCCCACCGTGGCACAGATACGCAGTATTTT.

V and J are TRBV27 and TRBJ2-5; D remains ambiguous. The CDR3 is 14 amino acids. Trimming left V 3 bases short and J 1 base short, with 9 bases between. CDR1 is MNHEY and CDR2 is SMNVEV in the germline V gene (reference sequence). The CDR3 here is CASSFYPPQETQYF. CDR3 nucleotides: TGTGCCAGCAGTTTCTACCCTCCCCAAGAGACCCAGTACTTC.

The rearrangement links TRBV5-1 to TRBJ1-2; tentative D call: TRBD1 (6 bases). CDR1 is SGHRS and CDR2 is YFSETQ in the germline V gene. The CDR3 sequence is 15 residues long. Trimming shortened V by 4 bases and J by 5 bases, and 18 bases separated the two germline ends. The CDR3 sequence is CASSAGVQGEYGYTF. The CDR3 bases are TGCGCCAGCAGCGCAGGAGTACAGGGAGAGTATGGCTACACCTTC.

The V gene is TRBV7-2, the J gene TRBJ1-2; no clear D gene. This CDR3 region has 15 residues. Germline lookup yields CDR1 SGHTA and CDR2 FQGNSA. V was clipped by 8 bases and J by 4 bases, with 20 bases between them. CDR3 in amino acids: CASALGGIASYGYTF. The CDR3, as DNA: TGTGCCAGCGCCTTAGGAGGAATAGCCTCCTATGGCTACACCTTC.

In nucleotides, the CDR3 is TGTGCCTGGAGTGCAAGCTACGAGCAGTACTTC. Residues: CAWSASYEQYF. The chain recombines TRBV30 with TRBJ2-7; D uncertain. Germline V lookup: CDR1 GTSNPN, CDR2 SVGIG (reference sequence). V lost 1 base and J 3 bases, leaving 4 bases between the germline ends. CDR3 size: 11 residues.

The chain links TRBV29-1 to TRBJ1-1, with D unresolved. V was trimmed by 6 bases and J by 0 bases, leaving 2 bases between them. Per germline, CDR1 SQVTM and CDR2 ANQGSEA. This CDR3 is built from 10 residues. This chain's CDR3 is CSVMNTEAFF. CDR3 coding DNA: TGCAGCGTAATGAACACTGAAGCTTTCTTT.

The chain recombines TRBV7-2 with TRBJ2-1; 14 bases are shared with TRBD2. With 5 bases clipped from V and 9 bases from J, the junction kept 6 bases outside the gene matches. Germline values: CDR1 SGHTA, CDR2 FQGNSA. This CDR3 is 15 amino acids long. Written as DNA, the CDR3 is TGTGCCAGCAGCCGGGGGACTAGCGGGAGCAGTGAGCAGTTCTTC. Protein: CASSRGTSGSSEQFF.

Of note for this clone: Other DNA sequences in this sample translate to the same CDR3. The V and J genes are TRBV11-2 and TRBJ2-4, with 9 bases identical to TRBD2. The CDR3 sequence is 15 residues long. From germline, CDR1 is SGHAT and CDR2 FQNNGV. V trimming: 4 bases; J trimming: 1 base; junction bases outside the gene matches: 2. CDR3 amino acids: CASSSAGGAKNIQYF. The CDR3 DNA reads TGTGCCAGCAGCTCGGCGGGAGGGGCCAAAAACATTCAGTACTTC. Full variable domain (rest looked up from reference TRBV11-2 and TRBJ2-4): EAGVAQSPRYKIIEKRQSVAFWCNPISGHATLYWYQQILGQGPKLLIQFQNNGVVDDSQLPKDRFSAERLKGVDSTLKIQPAKLEDSAVYLCASSSAGGAKNIQYFGAGTRLSVL.

This clone was recorded a few times. The chain recombines TRBV5-1 with TRBJ1-1; unclear D gene. The CDR3 runs 11 residues. Germline assignment: CDR1 SGHRS and CDR2 YFSETQ. The V end lost 7 bases, the J end lost 2 bases, and 6 bases lay between the germline ends. The CDR3 loop is CASRENTEAFF. The CDR3 coding sequence is TGCGCCAGCCGAGAAAACACTGAAGCTTTCTTT.

The chain is built from TRBV28 and TRBJ1-5; D uncertain. Germline V gene sequence: CDR1 MDHEN, CDR2 SYDVKM. This CDR3 has 15 amino acids. The V end was cut by 4 bases, the J end by 3 bases, with 13 bases between. The CDR3 sequence: CASSSLVGDNQPQHF. The DNA of the CDR3 is TGTGCCAGCAGTTCGCTAGTCGGAGACAATCAGCCCCAGCATTTT.

The CDR3 nucleotides are TGCGCCAGCAGCTTGGAAGCTGACTCTGGAAACACCATATATTTT. Translating it yields CASSLEADSGNTIYF. V is TRBV5-1 and J is TRBJ1-3; D gene unclear. CDR1 and CDR2 (germline): SGHRS, YFSETQ. The CDR3 is 15 residues long. The ends were cut back, 0 bases at V and 0 bases at J, with 7 bases in the middle.

The chain uses TRBV5-1 and TRBJ2-3, with 7 bases identical to TRBD2. The CDR3 contains 14 residues. The V gene's germline CDR1 is SGHRS and CDR2 YFSETQ. The ends lost 3 bases at V and 1 base at J; junction bases unmatched: 2. The CDR3 sequence: CASSYSGGTDTQYF. The CDR3 DNA reads as TGCGCCAGCAGCTACAGCGGGGGCACAGATACGCAGTATTTT.